The rows below give T cell receptor beta chains drawn from one sample of a study of sequential checkpoint blockade in melanoma. Data came from immunoSEQ multiplex PCR; TCRdb stores just in-frame clones and leaves some out. Of some 10,000 clones detected, less than 25% appear once; the ten largest clones hold 17%. The sequencing used tumor tissue (inferred from file names), collected from a patient given nivolumab and ipilimumab in sequence. The origin of the receptors is a human donor with melanoma. CDR3s include the opening cysteine and the closing phenylalanine or tryptophan. Fields, in order: clone size, J gene, V gene, D gene, CDR3 DNA, CDR3 protein. A D gene is named only where the DNA matches it firmly. Expanded clones get a size class; other rows say once, few or many, or leave the size out.

. | TRBJ2-1 | TRBV9 | TRBD2 | TGTGCCAGCAGCCCCGGGACTAGGCTCAATGAGCAGTTCTTC | CASSPGTRLNEQFF
many | TRBJ1-5 | TRBV6-8 | . | TGTGCCAGCAGTGGACGGGACAGCAATCAGCCCCAGCATTTT | CASSGRDSNQPQHF
few | TRBJ2-5 | TRBV11-3 | TRBD2 | TGTGCCAGCAGCTTATTTTCGGGAGGGCAAGAGACCCAGTACTTC | CASSLFSGGQETQYF
medium-sized | TRBJ1-6 | TRBV6-8 | . | TGTGCCAGCAGCTTACTCGGACACGGTTCACCCCTCCACTTT | CASSLLGHGSPLHF
. | TRBJ2-3 | TRBV6-7 | TRBD2 | TGTGCCAGCAGACGGACTAGCGGGAGAGGAACAGATACGCAGTATTTT | CASRRTSGRGTDTQYF
. | TRBJ2-1 | TRBV28 | TRBD1 | TGTGCCAGCAGTTCCCGGACAGGGGAATACAATGAGCAGTTCTTC | CASSSRTGEYNEQFF
few | TRBJ2-5 | TRBV11-3 | TRBD1 | TGTGCCAGCAGCCGTCCCGGGACAGGGATAGAGACCCAGTACTTC | CASSRPGTGIETQYF
few | TRBJ2-7 | TRBV23-1 | . | TGCGCCAGCAGTCAATGTGGGGGACTCCGCTCCTACGAGCAGTACTTC | CASSQCGGLRSYEQYF
many | TRBJ1-1 | TRBV11-3 | . | TGTGCCAGCAGGGGTCTGGGGAGGGGCACTGAAGCTTTCTTT | CASRGLGRGTEAFF
few | TRBJ2-5 | TRBV11-3 | . | TGTGCCAGCAGCTTAGGGTGGCGGCAAGAGACCCAGTACTTC | CASSLGWRQETQYF
few | TRBJ2-2 | TRBV6-8 | . | TGTGCCAGCAGGGGGATTCCAGGGGCCGGGGAGCTGTTTTTT | CASRGIPGAGELFF
. | TRBJ2-5 | TRBV29-1 | TRBD2 | TGCAGCGTTGTACCCGGGACTAGCAAGACCCAGTACTTC | CSVVPGTSKTQYF
few | TRBJ2-3 | TRBV4-1 | . | TGCGCCAGCAGCCAAGAAACAGGGAGCTACACAGATACGCAGTATTTT | CASSQETGSYTDTQYF
. | TRBJ1-1 | TRBV5-1 | . | TGCGCCAGCAGCTCAGGACCCAGGGTTTTCATGAACACTGAAGCTTTCTTT | CASSSGPRVFMNTEAFF
few | TRBJ2-3 | TRBV27 | . | TGTGCCAGCAGTTGGTCTAGCGCCACAGATACGCAGTATTTT | CASSWSSATDTQYF
few | TRBJ2-2 | TRBV11-3 | . | TGTGCCAGCAGCTTTAACGTCGGAGGGCCGATGACCGGGGAGCTGTTTTTT | CASSFNVGGPMTGELFF